This TCR beta chain was obtained from a study of T cells in Graves' hyperthyroidism and ophthalmopathy. This clonotype came up a few times. The antigen is unknown. Researchers took RNA transcripts and amplified the TCR beta CDR3 regions from them. HTBI primers were used for first-round RT-PCR of the TCR CDR3. TCRdb reanalysed the multiplex PCR reads using MiXCR and keeps one entry per CDR3 protein. Among about 360,000 distinct CDR3 sequences listed, just under 25% were seen once. The V and J ends lost 0 bases and 1 base respectively, with 12 bases between them. The CDR3 extends over 15 amino acids. Germline V gene sequence: CDR1 DFQATT, CDR2 SNEGSKA (reference sequence). Overall study results and limits: Appearing also in blood were most of the thyroid clonotypes expanded above 0.001.

The rearrangement uses TRBV20-1 and TRBJ1-1; no reliable D call. Input material: blood. This clonotype was sampled from a man in his fifties or sixties with Graves' hyperthyroidism. The CDR3 protein is CSAREDANWNTEAFF. CDR3 DNA: TGCAGTGCTAGAGAGGATGCTAACTGGAACACTGAAGCTTTCTTT.